The present entry profiles one TCR beta chain with its context. Its antigen remains unknown. TCRdb re-derived calls from the reads in MiXCR, one entry per CDR3 protein. This sample carries just over 450,000 distinct CDR3 sequences, under 55% of them seen once, and the ten largest clones take roughly two fifths. This sample is drawn from a study of T cell repertoires in cytomegalovirus infection. Background on the study: Recently described HLA-C-restricted plus well-studied HLA-B-restricted CMV epitopes were used.

With V trimmed by 5 bases and J by 11 bases, 5 bases remained unmatched. CDR3 length equals 12 residues. Per the germline V gene, CDR1 is SEHNR and CDR2 is FQNEAQ (reference sequence). Study results and caveats: Ex vivo responses were dominated by HLA-C-restricted CMV-specific TCR beta clonotypes.

This TCR derives from a human donor in good health (CMV status not recorded). Some clones in this sample may be carry-over from other donors' samples. The input for sequencing was cultured PBMCs, taken from culture after CMV antigen stimulation. This chain joins TRBV7-9 and TRBJ2-1, with TRBD1 matching 8 bases. In DNA, the CDR3 is TGTGCCAGCAGCCCCGGACAGGGTAAGCAGTTCTTC. Residues: CASSPGQGKQFF.